Presented here are 4 T cell receptor beta chains from one specimen sequenced in a study of blood T cell repertoires in COVID-19 (TCRdb year 2020). The library was prepared using the immunoSEQ multiplex PCR assay. What TCRdb holds here is the immuneACCESS table cut down to in-frame rearrangements. Part of the clones is not present; checked against another copy, under half of the missing clones reflect an unresolved V gene, and the others are unexplained. Here the sample has about 160,000 clones; approximately 92% occur a single time. The ten largest clones represent approximately 4.6% of the sample. Sequenced sample: peripheral blood. These receptor sequences come from a woman between 50 and 59 years old with acute or convalescent COVID-19.

V is TRBV4-2 and J is TRBJ1-4, with a weak D call TRBD1 (6 bases). V was pared by 1 base and J by 6 bases, with 9 bases between. The CDR3 loop spans 14 amino acids. Germline lookup yields CDR1 LGHNA and CDR2 YNFKEQ. Here the CDR3 reads CASSQVSGDEKLFF. Written as DNA, the CDR3 is TGTGCCAGCAGCCAAGTTTCAGGGGATGAAAAACTGTTTTTT.

The rearrangement uses TRBV7-2 and TRBJ2-1; 10 positions match TRBD2. Losses at the gene ends were 5 bases for V and 6 bases for J; bases not matched to a gene: 7. CDR1 is SGHTA, CDR2 FQGNSA, per germline. The CDR3 totals 15 residues. CDR3: CASSPTGTSANEQFF. DNA for the CDR3: TGTGCCAGCAGCCCCACCGGGACTAGCGCCAATGAGCAGTTCTTC.

The J gene is TRBJ1-1, the V gene TRBV27, with a possible D match to TRBD1 (6 bases). CDR1 and CDR2 from the germline V gene are MNHEY and SMNVEV (reference sequence). Deletions cut 0 bases from V and 6 bases from J, with 14 bases between. CDR3 length equals 15 residues. This CDR3 is CASSLSDTTGSEAFF. For the CDR3, the DNA is TGTGCCAGCAGTTTATCCGATACCACAGGGTCTGAAGCTTTCTTT.

The chain joins TRBV15 to TRBJ1-2; TRBD1 matches 10 bases. Germline values: CDR1 LNHNV, CDR2 YYDKDF (reference sequence). With V trimmed by 1 base and J by 9 bases, 5 bases remained unmatched. CDR3 length equals 14 residues. CDR3 in amino acids: CATSRVDRGQSYTF. CDR3 sequence (DNA): TGTGCCACCAGCAGAGTCGACAGGGGGCAGAGCTACACCTTC.